One sample yielded the 26 T cell receptor beta chains listed below, sequenced in a study of OX40 agonist ivuxolimab in advanced cancers. Some clones are missing from TCRdb's copy, which holds only in-frame ones; the method was immunoSEQ multiplex PCR. The sample lists about 91,000 clones, about 85% occurring once. The specimen comprised CD4+ or CD8+ T cells sorted from blood, sampled in a trial of the OX40 agonist ivuxolimab. Receptor source: an adult with an advanced solid tumor such as melanoma, head and neck, liver or kidney cancer.

The chain uses TRBV19 and TRBJ2-1; 9 bases align to TRBD1. The ends lost 1 base at V and 9 bases at J; junction bases unmatched: 7. The CDR3 runs 15 residues. The germline V gene has CDR1 LNHDA and CDR2 SQIVND (reference sequence). The CDR3 DNA follows: TGTGCCAGTAGTATAGGTGGGACAGGGAGTATTGAGCAGTTCTTC. Its protein product is CASSIGGTGSIEQFF.

This clone has only one observation. This chain uses TRBV9 with TRBJ2-5; 8 nucleotides match TRBD2. Germline loops: CDR1 SGDLS, CDR2 YYNGEE. V was clipped by 1 base and J by 4 bases; unmatched bases: 9. This CDR3 is 16 amino acids long. Written as DNA, the CDR3 is TGTGCCAGCAGCGTAAGGAGCGGGGGACGGTTAGAGACCCAGTACTTC. It encodes CASSVRSGGRLETQYF.

The chain carries TRBV7-2 and TRBJ2-4; D is perhaps TRBD2 (5 bases). This CDR3 is 13 amino acids long. Germline V gene data show CDR1 as SGHTA and CDR2 as FQGNSA. The V end lost 4 bases, the J end lost 6 bases, and 10 bases lay between the germline ends. The CDR3 region has the DNA TGTGCCAGCAGCTCCACGGCGGGAAACATTCAGTACTTC. Translating gives CASSSTAGNIQYF.

The chain combines TRBV7-6 with TRBJ2-7, with D perhaps matching TRBD2 (6 bases). The DNA matches TRBJ2-1 better at its end, which makes the J call doubtful. Germline CDR1 SGHVS, CDR2 FNYEAQ. This CDR3 region has 15 residues. The CDR3 reads CASSQTSFAIYEQFF. The DNA of the CDR3 is TGTGCCAGCAGCCAGACTAGTTTCGCAATTTATGAGCAGTTCTTC.

The CDR3 loop is CASSMGLVYEQYF. The CDR3 DNA reads TGTGCCAGTAGTATGGGACTAGTCTACGAGCAGTACTTC. The chain employs TRBV19 and TRBJ2-7; 8 bases align to TRBD2. Trimming took 3 bases from V and 3 from J; bases not matched to a gene: 1. The V gene's germline CDR1 is LNHDA and CDR2 SQIVND (reference sequence). CDR3 length: 13 amino acids.

This chain links TRBV5-4 with TRBJ2-1; D may match TRBD1 or TRBD2 (5 bases each). The V gene lost 4 bases and the J gene lost 10 bases, with 18 bases spanning the gap. Per the germline V gene, CDR1 is SGHNT and CDR2 is YYREEE (reference sequence). CDR3 length equals 14 residues. DNA for the CDR3: TGTGCCAGCAGCCTAAAGAGGGGCGTACAGGAGCAGTTCTTC. This translates into CASSLKRGVQEQFF.

This chain links TRBV28 with TRBJ1-1; 10 bases line up with TRBD1. CDR1 is MDHEN, CDR2 SYDVKM, per germline. Trimming removed 10 bases from V and 1 base from J; junction bases left unmatched: 6. This CDR3 has 14 residues. CDR3: CATVRDRGNTEAFF. The CDR3 nucleotides read TGTGCCACAGTCAGGGACAGGGGGAACACTGAAGCTTTCTTT.

V is TRBV4-3 and J is TRBJ2-7; possibly TRBD1 for D (5 bases). CDR1 is LGHNA and CDR2 is YSLEER in the germline V gene. The CDR3 is 15 residues long. With 0 bases removed from V and 4 bases from J, the gap between germline ends came to 13 bases. In nucleotides, the CDR3 is TGCGCCAGCAGCCAAGATTGGCAGGGTACGTACGAGCAGTACTTC. Translating it yields CASSQDWQGTYEQYF.

The V and J genes are TRBV29-1 and TRBJ1-1, with D possibly matching TRBD1 (6 bases). Germline V gene lookup returns CDR1 SQVTM and CDR2 ANQGSEA. V was shortened by 4 bases and J by 1 base, with 13 bases between the two germline ends. The CDR3 totals 14 residues. The DNA for the CDR3 is TGCAGCGTTGGGGCAGGGGACCCGAACACTGAAGCTTTCTTT. This encodes CSVGAGDPNTEAFF.

The chain recombines TRBV28 with TRBJ1-5; D may be TRBD1 (6 bases). Trimming shortened V by 3 bases and J by 7 bases, and 10 bases separated the two germline ends. This CDR3 is 13 amino acids long. Germline loops: CDR1 MDHEN, CDR2 SYDVKM. DNA of the CDR3: TGTGCCAGCAGTTTTGGGGGCGAGCAGCCCCAGCATTTT. As protein: CASSFGGEQPQHF.

The chain combines TRBV30 with TRBJ1-2, with 7 bases lining up with TRBD1. V trimming: 8 bases; J trimming: 2 bases; junction bases outside the gene matches: 8. The CDR3 runs to 13 residues. Germline V gene data show CDR1 as GTSNPN and CDR2 as SVGIG (reference sequence). The DNA for the CDR3 is TGTGCCACTTCGGACAGGACCAACTATGGCTACACCTTC. Translating gives CATSDRTNYGYTF.

The V call is TRBV7-2, the J call TRBJ2-3; the D call may be TRBD1 or TRBD2 (5 bases each). This CDR3 contains 16 residues. Germline loops: CDR1 SGHTA, CDR2 FQGNSA. V was clipped by 5 bases and J by 5 bases, with 20 bases between them. CDR3 nucleotides: TGTGCCAGCAGCCTACTACCGGGACCCCCTCAAGATACGCAGTATTTT. This gives the protein CASSLLPGPPQDTQYF.

The chain links TRBV7-9 to TRBJ2-2, with 9 bases fitting TRBD1. CDR1 is SEHNR, CDR2 FQNEAQ, per germline (reference sequence). V shed 6 bases and J 3 bases; nucleotides not matched to a gene: 5. This CDR3 spans 15 amino acids. CDR3 protein: CASRETGGDTGELFF. The CDR3 bases are TGTGCCAGCAGGGAGACAGGGGGGGACACCGGGGAGCTGTTTTTT.

The chain carries TRBV27 and TRBJ2-3, with D unclear. Trimming took 0 bases from V and 4 from J, leaving 5 bases between them. From germline, CDR1 is MNHEY and CDR2 SMNVEV (reference sequence). The CDR3 covers 13 residues. CDR3 nucleotides: TGTGCCAGCAGTTTATCGTGGGCAGATACGCAGTATTTT. Its protein product is CASSLSWADTQYF.

This clone was counted between two and nine times. This sequence joins TRBV9 and TRBJ1-2; D unclear. Germline assignment: CDR1 SGDLS and CDR2 YYNGEE. V lost 2 bases and J lost 7, with 12 bases in between. CDR3 size: 13 residues. For the CDR3, the DNA is TGTGCCAGCAGCGTTAGTTTAGGGAGTGGCTACACCTTC. This gives the protein CASSVSLGSGYTF.

A few counts support this clone. V usage is TRBV27 and J usage is TRBJ1-6; D unresolved. V was clipped by 3 bases and J by 6 bases, with 3 bases between them. CDR1 MNHEY and CDR2 SMNVEV come from the germline V gene (reference sequence). CDR3 length equals 12 residues. The CDR3 spells CASSLVNSPLHF. CDR3 in DNA: TGTGCCAGCAGTTTGGTTAATTCACCCCTCCACTTT.

Note on this clone: This specimen includes other DNA sequences encoding the same CDR3. The chain employs TRBV18 and TRBJ2-5; D uncertain. V was clipped by 6 bases and J by 1 base, with 6 bases between them. CDR1 is KGHSH and CDR2 is LQKENI in the germline V gene. The CDR3 totals 12 residues. The CDR3 loop reads CASSPSQETQYF. The CDR3 DNA follows: TGTGCCAGCTCGCCCTCCCAAGAGACCCAGTACTTC.

The gene calls are TRBV5-4 and TRBJ1-1; possibly TRBD1 for D (5 bases). The germline CDR1 and CDR2 sequences are SGHNT and YYREEE (reference sequence). Trimming left V 4 bases short and J 0 bases short, with 13 bases between. CDR3 size: 15 residues. CDR3 sequence: CASSRKGPMNTEAFF. In DNA form, the CDR3 reads TGTGCCAGCAGCAGAAAGGGGCCCATGAACACTGAAGCTTTCTTT.

The chain recombines TRBV18 with TRBJ2-4, with unresolved D. The germline gives CDR1 KGHSH, CDR2 LQKENI. The CDR3 runs to 16 residues. The V gene lost 2 bases and the J gene lost 0 bases, with 11 bases spanning the gap. CDR3 sequence: CASSPTPTLAKNIQYF. The CDR3 DNA sequence: TGTGCCAGCTCACCAACCCCAACACTAGCCAAAAACATTCAGTACTTC. The full variable domain, rest sourced from reference TRBV18 and TRBJ2-4, is NAGVMQNPRHLVRRRGQEARLRCSPMKGHSHVYWYRQLPEEGLKFMVYLQKENIIDESGMPKERFSAEFPKEGPSILRIQQVVRGDSAAYFCASSPTPTLAKNIQYFGAGTRLSVL.

The rearrangement uses TRBV5-1 and TRBJ1-3; no definite D call. The CDR3 contains 15 residues. Germline V CDR1 and CDR2: SGHRS, YFSETQ. The ends were cut back, 0 bases at V and 4 bases at J, with 11 bases in the middle. CDR3 nucleotides: TGCGCCAGCAGCTTGGGGAGGAACCCCGGAAACACCATATATTTT. Its protein is CASSLGRNPGNTIYF.

The chain carries TRBV7-2 and TRBJ1-6, with unresolved D. Per the germline V gene, CDR1 is SGHTA and CDR2 is FQGNSA. There are 13 residues in the CDR3. V lost 0 bases and J lost 8, with 5 bases in between. The CDR3 is CASSLAMDSPLHF. The CDR3 DNA reads as TGTGCCAGCAGCTTAGCCATGGATTCACCCCTCCACTTT.

The chain couples TRBV19 to TRBJ1-2, with a possible D match to TRBD1 (5 bases). V was shortened by 11 bases and J by 0 bases, with 13 bases between the two germline ends. CDR1 and CDR2 from the germline V gene are LNHDA and SQIVND (reference sequence). The CDR3 is made up of 13 amino acids. CDR3 in DNA: TGTGCCGGGAGGGACCCTCCTAACTATGGCTACACCTTC. Residues: CAGRDPPNYGYTF.

The chain employs TRBV19 and TRBJ1-1, with a possible D match to TRBD1 (5 bases). The CDR3 is 15 residues long. From germline, CDR1 is LNHDA and CDR2 SQIVND (reference sequence). Trimming stripped 4 bases from V and 5 bases from J, with 17 bases between. This chain's CDR3 is CASSSGYGTGTEAFF. DNA for the CDR3: TGTGCCAGTAGTAGTGGTTACGGGACCGGTACTGAAGCTTTCTTT.

Only a few counts were recorded for this clone. The chain couples TRBV7-2 to TRBJ1-6; 9 bases match TRBD1. After removal of 5 bases from V and 11 bases from J, the junction contained 13 bases not matched to a gene. Germline CDR1 is SGHTA and CDR2 is FQGNSA. The CDR3 covers 16 residues. CDR3 sequence: CASSLRTGGGMAPLHF. The DNA of the CDR3 is TGTGCCAGCAGCCTACGAACAGGGGGCGGGATGGCACCCCTCCACTTT.

This clone has more than one count but fewer than ten. The chain carries TRBV6-5 and TRBJ1-2; 7 bases agree with TRBD1. CDR3 size: 14 residues. The junction had 3 bases not matched to a gene; V was cut back by 2 bases and J by 3 bases. From germline, CDR1 is MNHEY and CDR2 SVGAGI. This chain's CDR3 is CASSYGGTDYGYTF. The CDR3 bases are TGTGCCAGCAGTTACGGAGGGACAGACTATGGCTACACCTTC.

This rearrangement joins TRBV2 to TRBJ1-6; 9 bases align to TRBD1. Losses at the gene ends were 6 bases for V and 7 bases for J; bases not matched to a gene: 1. CDR3 length: 13 amino acids. Germline V gene data show CDR1 as SNHLY and CDR2 as FYNNEI. In DNA, the CDR3 is TGTGCCAGCAGCGGGACAGGGAATTCACCCCTCCACTTT. This encodes CASSGTGNSPLHF.